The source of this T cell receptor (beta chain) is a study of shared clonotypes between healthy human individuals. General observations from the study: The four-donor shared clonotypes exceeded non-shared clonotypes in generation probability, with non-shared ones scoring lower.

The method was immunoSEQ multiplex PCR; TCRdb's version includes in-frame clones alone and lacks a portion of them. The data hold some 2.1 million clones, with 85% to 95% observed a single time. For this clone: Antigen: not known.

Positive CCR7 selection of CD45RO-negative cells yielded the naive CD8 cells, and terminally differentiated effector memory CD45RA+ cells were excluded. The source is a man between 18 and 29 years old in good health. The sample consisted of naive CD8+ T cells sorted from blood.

CDR3: CASSLDARSEQYF. The CDR3, as DNA: TGTGCCAGCAGCTTAGATGCTCGGTCCGAGCAGTACTTC. The chain recombines TRBV11-2 with TRBJ2-7, with unresolved D. V dropped 0 bases and J dropped 6 bases, with 9 bases sitting between them. Germline lookup yields CDR1 SGHAT and CDR2 FQNNGV. The CDR3 consists of 13 residues.